The present T cell receptor beta chain was sequenced within a study of technical replicates of blood from a handful of donors. Profiling relied on immunoSEQ multiplex PCR, and the TCRdb table lists in-frame clones only, not all of them. Of some 70,000 clones in the sample, 92% were seen once. This clonotype originated in a human donor in good health. The sample consisted of T cells isolated from PBMCs.

In DNA form, the CDR3 reads TGCGCCAGCAGCCTCAGACAGGGAGAGTCCGGGGAGCTGTTTTTT. Translating it yields CASSLRQGESGELFF. The chain employs TRBV5-1 and TRBJ2-2; 7 nucleotides match TRBD1. After removal of 4 bases from V and 6 bases from J, the junction contained 9 bases not matched to a gene. CDR1 and CDR2 (germline): SGHRS, YFSETQ. This CDR3 comprises 15 residues.